Below, 8 T cell receptor beta chains from the same sample are listed, as sequenced in a study of cytomegalovirus exposure and HLA in healthy donors (TCRdb year 2017). The library was produced with the immunoSEQ multiplex PCR assay. The table was pulled from immuneACCESS by TCRdb, which kept in-frame rearrangements only. Such tables lose some clones; where checked, under half of the loss comes from unresolved V genes, and the rest has no known cause. The sample profile shows 150,000 to 200,000 clones; 89% of them were found once. Together, the top ten hold about a tenth of the sample. Source material: PBMCs. These receptors originate from a woman under 30 in good health and CMV-seropositive.

The count of this clone is one. The chain recombines TRBV11-3 with TRBJ2-5; 8 nucleotides agree with TRBD1. Germline values: CDR1 SGHNT, CDR2 YENEEA. The CDR3 length is 15 residues. Trimming removed 5 bases from V and 2 bases from J; junction bases left unmatched: 7. DNA of the CDR3: TGTGCCAGCAGCCAGGGGGCGCTGGGGCAAGAGACCCAGTACTTC. Its translation: CASSQGALGQETQYF.

The rearrangement joins TRBV30 to TRBJ1-1; D gene uncertain. Germline values: CDR1 GTSNPN, CDR2 SVGIG (reference sequence). Trimming left V 0 bases short and J 7 bases short, with 18 bases between. The CDR3 spans 15 residues. CDR3: CAWSVGLGRTDEAFF. The CDR3 DNA follows: TGTGCCTGGAGTGTAGGTCTAGGGAGAACAGATGAAGCTTTCTTT. Combining the CDR3 with reference TRBV30 and TRBJ1-1 gives the whole variable domain SQTIHQWPATLVQPVGSPLSLECTVEGTSNPNLYWYRQAAGRGLQLLFYSVGIGQISSEVPQNLSASRPQDRQFILSSKKLLLSDSGFYLCAWSVGLGRTDEAFFGQGTRLTVV.

The chain links TRBV5-1 to TRBJ2-2; 11 nucleotides line up with TRBD2. V shed 4 bases, J shed 2 bases, and the junction held 4 bases outside the gene matches. There are 16 residues in the CDR3. Germline V CDR1 and CDR2: SGHRS, YFSETQ. The CDR3 here is CASSQTSGANTGELFF. CDR3 nucleotide sequence: TGCGCCAGCAGCCAGACTAGCGGGGCTAACACCGGGGAGCTGTTTTTT.

The V gene is TRBV7-9, the J gene TRBJ2-7; 7 bases map to TRBD1. The CDR3 has 15 residues. Germline V CDR1 and CDR2: SEHNR, FQNEAQ (reference sequence). Trimming took 4 bases from V and 2 from J; bases not matched to a gene: 8. The CDR3, as DNA: TGTGCCAGCAGCTCCGGACAGGCCGAAACCTACGAGCAGTACTTC. It yields the protein CASSSGQAETYEQYF.

This sequence joins TRBV14 and TRBJ2-1; no firm D call. The CDR3 consists of 15 residues. Germline lookup yields CDR1 SGHDN and CDR2 FVKESK. Between the trimmed V and J ends, which lost 0 bases and 0 bases, there was a span of 6 bases. The CDR3 sequence: CASSQERSSYNEQFF. CDR3 nucleotides: TGTGCCAGCAGCCAAGAGCGGAGCTCCTACAATGAGCAGTTCTTC.

The rearrangement joins TRBV5-5 to TRBJ2-2; 7 bases fit TRBD1. This CDR3 region has 15 residues. The V gene end was trimmed by 7 bases and the J gene end by 0 bases; junction bases not matched to a gene: 6. Germline assignment: CDR1 SGHKS and CDR2 YYEKEE (reference sequence). The CDR3 sequence is CASSYRGANTGELFF. CDR3 DNA: TGTGCCAGCTCCTACAGGGGAGCGAACACCGGGGAGCTGTTTTTT.

The chain combines TRBV5-3 with TRBJ2-1; TRBD2 aligns across 11 bases. TRBV5-3 is sorted into the ORF group, with uncertain function. The CDR3 loop spans 16 amino acids. The V and J ends lost 4 bases and 9 bases, in that order; junction bases with no gene match: 12. This CDR3 reads CARSPAGTSGTVEQFF. In DNA form, the CDR3 reads TGTGCCAGAAGCCCGGCCGGGACTAGCGGAACGGTTGAGCAGTTCTTC.

This chain joins TRBV30 and TRBJ2-3; a possible D gene is TRBD2 (5 bases). The V end was cut by 3 bases, the J end by 5 bases, with 12 bases between. The CDR3 contains 13 residues. The germline V gene encodes CDR1 GTSNPN and CDR2 SVGIG (reference sequence). The CDR3 nucleotides are TGTGCCTGGAGCGCGGGCTGGATAGATACGCAGTATTTT. This sequence encodes CAWSAGWIDTQYF.